What follows is one T cell receptor (beta chain) and its context. The data stem from a study of blood T cell repertoires in COVID-19. TCRdb's table, derived via immunoSEQ multiplex PCR, lists solely in-frame clones and lacks some. The sample records hundreds of thousands of clones, 86% being singletons. Per the germline V gene, CDR1 is LNHDA and CDR2 is SQIVND (reference sequence). V lost 3 bases, J lost 4 bases, and 10 bases lay in between. The CDR3 consists of 14 residues. The V call is TRBV19, the J call TRBJ2-1; tentatively, D is TRBD2 (5 bases). The source material was peripheral blood. The clonotype was recovered from a woman younger than 45 with active or convalescent COVID-19. CDR3 in DNA: TGTGCCAGTAGTATGAGGAGCGGTTACAATGAGCAGTTCTTC. As protein: CASSMRSGYNEQFF.